The 14 T cell receptor beta chains below were found in one sample sequenced in a study of blood T cells in healthy people across ages. A second PCR, run for roughly 7 to 12 cycles, used a sample-barcoded 5' primer plus a J-beta primer mix. In TCRdb, the 5' RACE reads were re-called with MiXCR into one record per CDR3 protein. The sample includes over a million distinct CDR3 sequences, around 42% of them seen just once. The specimen sequenced was blood. These receptors all stem from a woman younger than 35 in good health.

This rearrangement joins TRBV5-1 to TRBJ2-1; 7 bases line up with TRBD2. The CDR3 runs 16 residues. The V and J ends lost 1 base and 2 bases, in that order; junction bases with no gene match: 6. Looked up from germline, CDR1 is SGHRS and CDR2 is YFSETQ. CDR3 region: CASSLYGLGAYNEQFF. Here the CDR3 DNA reads TGCGCCAGCAGCTTGTACGGACTAGGGGCCTACAATGAGCAGTTCTTC.

The J gene is TRBJ1-6, the V gene TRBV12-3 or TRBV12-4; TRBD1 matches 7 bases. J gave up 9 bases and V 6 bases, and 14 bases lay outside the gene matches. The CDR3 is 16 amino acids. The CDR3 protein is CASSPYRQGRGSPLHF. The CDR3 DNA reads as TGTGCCAGCAGCCCCTACCGACAGGGCAGAGGTTCACCCCTCCACTTT.

This clonotype has just a few counts. The chain uses TRBV5-1 and TRBJ2-2; TRBD2 is a possible D gene (5 bases). This CDR3 has 16 amino acids. V was trimmed by 0 bases and J by 2 bases, leaving 11 bases between them. Germline V gene sequence: CDR1 SGHRS, CDR2 YFSETQ. The CDR3: CASSLAREGNTGELFF. CDR3 DNA: TGCGCCAGCAGCTTGGCTCGTGAGGGAAACACCGGGGAGCTGTTTTTT.

The rearrangement joins TRBV20-1 to TRBJ2-1; 8 bases match TRBD2. V lost 3 bases and J lost 1; bases outside the gene matches: 11. The length of the CDR3 is 17 residues. The V gene's germline CDR1 is DFQATT and CDR2 SNEGSKA (reference sequence). The CDR3 loop is CSARTSDSGGSYNEQFF. DNA of the CDR3: TGCAGTGCTAGGACTAGCGACAGCGGAGGGTCCTACAATGAGCAGTTCTTC.

The chain employs TRBV7-2 and TRBJ2-1, with TRBD1 identical over 8 bases. The V gene end was trimmed by 3 bases and the J gene end by 4 bases; junction bases not matched to a gene: 5. CDR1 is SGHTA, CDR2 FQGNSA, per germline. The CDR3 is made up of 15 amino acids. The chain's CDR3 is CASSFATGAYNEQFF. As DNA, the CDR3 is TGTGCCAGCAGCTTCGCGACAGGGGCTTACAATGAGCAGTTCTTC.

This clonotype was counted between two and nine times. V usage is TRBV5-1 and J usage is TRBJ1-1; D may be TRBD1 (5 bases). V was cut by 7 bases and J by 7 bases, with 17 bases left in between. CDR1 SGHRS and CDR2 YFSETQ come from the germline V gene. The CDR3 totals 13 residues. CDR3 region: CASAGGGQGEAFF. CDR3 DNA: TGCGCCAGCGCGGGAGGCGGACAAGGTGAAGCTTTCTTT.

The chain is built from TRBV2 and TRBJ2-7, with D unresolved. Germline V gene lookup returns CDR1 SNHLY and CDR2 FYNNEI. With 4 bases removed from V and 3 bases from J, the gap between germline ends came to 10 bases. This CDR3 contains 13 residues. The CDR3 DNA reads as TGTGCCAGCAGTGCACCTGAAGACTACGAGCAGTACTTC. It specifies CASSAPEDYEQYF.

The chain joins TRBV5-1 to TRBJ2-1; 11 nucleotides agree with TRBD2. CDR3 size: 19 residues. CDR1 is SGHRS and CDR2 is YFSETQ in the germline V gene. V shed 3 bases, J shed 2 bases, and the junction held 13 bases outside the gene matches. The chain's CDR3 is CASSSVPSGRFPTYNEQFF. CDR3 DNA sequence: TGCGCCAGCAGCTCGGTCCCTAGCGGGAGGTTCCCCACCTACAATGAGCAGTTCTTC.

This clonotype was seen at least ten times. The chain recombines TRBV10-3 with TRBJ2-7; 9 positions agree with TRBD1. V was clipped by 6 bases and J by 1 base; unmatched bases: 7. The CDR3 covers 15 residues. Germline CDR1 ENHRY, CDR2 SYGVKD. The DNA for the CDR3 is TGTGCCATCAGCAAAACCGGGACAGGGTCCTACGAGCAGTACTTC. Protein sequence: CAISKTGTGSYEQYF.

The CDR3 region has the DNA TGTGCCAGCAGGAGGGGGGGAGCCGACAATGAGCAGTTCTTC. Protein sequence: CASRRGGADNEQFF. The J gene is TRBJ2-1, the V gene TRBV6-1; possibly TRBD2 for D (7 bases). Germline loops: CDR1 MNHNS, CDR2 SASEGT. V was shortened by 6 bases and J by 5 bases, with 14 bases between the two germline ends. This CDR3 spans 14 amino acids.

The genes are TRBV7-2 and TRBJ1-1; D unresolved. V lost 3 bases and J 3 bases, leaving 14 bases between the germline ends. Germline V lookup: CDR1 SGHTA, CDR2 FQGNSA. CDR3 length equals 15 residues. The CDR3 protein is CASSLVGPTHTEAFF. CDR3 DNA: TGTGCCAGCAGCTTGGTCGGACCGACTCACACTGAAGCTTTCTTT.

The chain has TRBV6-6 and TRBJ1-1, with unresolved D. Trimming cost V 5 bases and J 7 bases, with 14 bases left between them. Germline CDR1 reads MNHNY; CDR2 reads SVGAGI (reference sequence). This CDR3 has 13 residues. CDR3 residues: CASSQDPPNEAFF. DNA of the CDR3: TGTGCCAGCAGTCAGGACCCTCCCAATGAAGCTTTCTTT.

The rearrangement links TRBV20-1 to TRBJ2-1, with TRBD2 identical over 8 bases. This CDR3 spans 14 amino acids. Germline V CDR1 and CDR2: DFQATT, SNEGSKA (reference sequence). The ends lost 3 bases at V and 0 bases at J; junction bases unmatched: 1. The CDR3 sequence: CSASGGDSYNEQFF. In DNA, the CDR3 is TGCAGTGCTAGCGGGGGGGACTCCTACAATGAGCAGTTCTTC.

This chain links TRBV6-5 with TRBJ2-5; TRBD1 is a possible D gene (7 bases). This CDR3 spans 13 amino acids. Germline CDR1 and CDR2: MNHEY and SVGAGI. V was trimmed by 7 bases and J by 7 bases, leaving 16 bases between them. CDR3 nucleotides: TGTGCCAGCAAAGGAGGGGGCGCGAGGACCCAGTACTTC. Translating gives CASKGGGARTQYF.